These 8 T cell receptor beta chains share one sample of origin, sequenced in a study of CD8+CD57+ T cells in acquired aplastic anemia. An expansion of CD8+CD57+ cells by flow cytometry had been shown in patients chosen for sequencing. CDR3 and TCR beta VDJ profiling relied on genomic DNA as the template. Each CDR3 protein gets one entry after TCRdb re-called the reads with MiXCR. The profile shows under 350,000 distinct CDR3 sequences, 45% to 65% of them singletons. The sequenced material came from sorted CD4+, CD8+, or CD8+CD57+ T cells (not recorded which) from PBMCs. Every receptor here comes from a human donor with aplastic anemia.

This chain uses TRBV20-1 with TRBJ2-1; 12 bases align to TRBD2. CDR1 and CDR2 (germline): DFQATT, SNEGSKA (reference sequence). The CDR3 has 15 residues. Trimming at V came to 5 bases and at J to 9 bases, leaving 11 bases not matched to a gene. CDR3 nucleotide sequence: TGCAGTGCTGCCCCGCGGACTAGCGGGACCAGTGAGCAGTTCTTC. Protein sequence: CSAAPRTSGTSEQFF.

This clonotype was seen a single time. The junction differs from germline at one of its ends, possibly a read error. The chain links TRBV19 to TRBJ2-1; D is unresolved. Germline loops: CDR1 LNHDA, CDR2 SQIVND (reference sequence). CDR3 size: 12 residues. As DNA, the CDR3 is TGTGCCAGCAGCTTCACCGGCACAGAGCCGTTCTTC. Protein product: CASSFTGTEPFF. Full variable domain (missing parts from reference TRBV19 and TRBJ2-1): DGGITQSPKYLFRKEGQNVTLSCEQNLNHDAMYWYRQDPGQGLRLIYYSQIVNDFQKGDIAEGYSVSREKKESFPLTVTSAQKNPTAFYLCASSFTGTEPFFGPGTRLTVL.

The chain combines TRBV19 with TRBJ2-7; 9 bases match TRBD1. Germline V CDR1 and CDR2: LNHDA, SQIVND (reference sequence). The CDR3 runs 15 residues. Trimming removed 3 bases from V and 3 bases from J; junction bases left unmatched: 6. DNA of the CDR3: TGTGCCAGTAGTATCCTGGGACAGGGAAACTACGAGCAGTACTTC. Amino acids: CASSILGQGNYEQYF.

This clonotype occurred many times. This chain connects TRBV25-1 to TRBJ1-2, with D perhaps TRBD1 (5 bases). CDR3 length equals 13 residues. V was shortened by 3 bases and J by 8 bases, with 13 bases between the two germline ends. In germline, CDR1 is MGHDK, CDR2 SYGVNS. CDR3 sequence reads: CASSEQGTGGYTF. The CDR3 nucleotides are TGTGCCAGCAGTGAGCAGGGCACGGGGGGCTACACCTTC.

The CDR3, as DNA: TGTGCCAGCAGCCGCGGGGGTTGGAGGGGGAAGGAGAACGAGCAGTACTTC. Amino acid sequence: CASSRGGWRGKENEQYF. The rearrangement joins TRBV14 to TRBJ2-7; possibly TRBD2 for D (7 bases). Germline V gene lookup returns CDR1 SGHDN and CDR2 FVKESK. V was trimmed by 4 bases and J by 5 bases, leaving 24 bases between them. The CDR3 consists of 17 residues. Filled out from reference TRBV14 and TRBJ2-7, the complete variable domain reads EAGVTQFPSHSVIEKGQTVTLRCDPISGHDNLYWYRRVMGKEIKFLLHFVKESKQDESGMPNNRFLAERTGGTYSTLKVQPAELEDSGVYFCASSRGGWRGKENEQYFGPGTRLTVT.

This chain joins TRBV24-1 and TRBJ2-3; D is undetermined. Trimming cost V 2 bases and J 0 bases, with 11 bases left between them. Germline-derived CDR1 and CDR2 are KGHDR and SFDVKD. The CDR3 has 16 residues. The CDR3 DNA follows: TGTGCCACCAGTGATTCTGGAGCCTCTAGCACAGATACGCAGTATTTT. This encodes CATSDSGASSTDTQYF.

The V call is TRBV15, the J call TRBJ2-1, with 14 bases identical to TRBD2. Per the germline V gene, CDR1 is LNHNV and CDR2 is YYDKDF (reference sequence). CDR3 length: 16 residues. V was pared by 9 bases and J by 5 bases, with 9 bases of the junction left unmatched. CDR3: CATLTSGRGDHNEQFF. CDR3 in DNA: TGTGCCACTCTGACTAGCGGGAGGGGTGACCACAATGAGCAGTTCTTC. Combining the CDR3 with reference TRBV15 and TRBJ2-1 gives the whole variable domain DAMVIQNPRYQVTQFGKPVTLSCSQTLNHNVMYWYQQKSSQAPKLLFHYYDKDFNNEADTPDNFQSRRPNTSFCFLDIRSPGLGDTAMYLCATLTSGRGDHNEQFFGPGTRLTVL.

There are many counts of this clonotype. The chain carries TRBV14 and TRBJ1-1; D is perhaps TRBD1 (5 bases). V dropped 3 bases and J dropped 0 bases, with 11 bases sitting between them. Germline V gene lookup returns CDR1 SGHDN and CDR2 FVKESK. The CDR3 consists of 15 residues. The CDR3 loop reads CASSHLRGVNTEAFF. In nucleotides, the CDR3 is TGTGCCAGCAGCCATCTTCGGGGGGTGAACACTGAAGCTTTCTTT.